This TCR beta chain was documented in a study of vaccination and CD4 T cells after COVID-19. In the study overall: The convalescents comprised six males and four females, two of them Hispanic.

Whole-study results and caveats: Spike mono-reactivity was found in 304 of the 307 vaccine-specific clones identified in convalescent patients.

To note about this clonotype: Antigen: not known.

Noted time point: late sampling 161 to 241 days after vaccination in a few convalescent patients. As to treatment: roughly 10-day PBMC culture with coronavirus spike peptide pools or control peptides (ViraFEST assay). First, ViraFEST expanded antigen-specific T cells with peptide pools, and next it sequenced the TCRs. Once obtained from cultured CD4+ T cells, the DNA was sequenced using the Oncomine TCR Beta short-read assay. The source of extracted genomic DNA was cultured CD4+ T cells. TCRdb analysed the PCR reads with MiXCR anew, one entry per CDR3 protein. The sample contains 15,000 to 20,000 distinct CDR3 sequences, 51% of which appear only once. The V end lost 3 bases, the J end lost 7 bases, and 12 bases lay between the germline ends. This CDR3 is 13 amino acids long. CDR1 is SGHTA and CDR2 is FQGNSA in the germline V gene.

The V gene is TRBV7-2, the J gene TRBJ1-2, with D unresolved. The input for sequencing was CD4+ T cells from blood, cultured in vitro, taken about 7 months after SARS-CoV-2 vaccination. The sequence came from a human donor who had recovered from COVID-19. The CDR3 region is CASSFKGRLGYTF. For the CDR3, the DNA is TGTGCCAGCAGCTTTAAGGGCAGGCTTGGCTACACCTTC.